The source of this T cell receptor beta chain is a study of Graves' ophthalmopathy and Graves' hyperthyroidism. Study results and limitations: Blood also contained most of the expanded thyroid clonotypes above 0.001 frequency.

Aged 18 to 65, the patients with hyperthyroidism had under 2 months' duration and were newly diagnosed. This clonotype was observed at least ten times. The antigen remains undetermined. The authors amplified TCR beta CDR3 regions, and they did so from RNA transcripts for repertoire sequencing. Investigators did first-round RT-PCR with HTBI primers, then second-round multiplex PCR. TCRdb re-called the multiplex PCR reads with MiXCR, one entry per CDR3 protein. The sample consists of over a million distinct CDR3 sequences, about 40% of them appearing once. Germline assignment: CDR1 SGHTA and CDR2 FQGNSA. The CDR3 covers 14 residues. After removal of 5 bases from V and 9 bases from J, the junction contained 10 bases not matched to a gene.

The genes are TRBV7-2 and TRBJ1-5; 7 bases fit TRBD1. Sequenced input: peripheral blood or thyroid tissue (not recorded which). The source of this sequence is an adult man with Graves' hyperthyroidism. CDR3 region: CASSSDQGVWPQHF. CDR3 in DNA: TGTGCCAGCAGCAGTGACCAGGGGGTTTGGCCCCAGCATTTT.